This paragraph covers one TCR beta chain sequence. Its antigen is unknown. J was trimmed by 6 bases and V by 5 bases; bases with no gene match: 10. CDR1 is MNHEY and CDR2 is SMNVEV in the germline V gene (reference sequence). The CDR3 is 16 residues long. Clones were read by immunoSEQ multiplex PCR, and TCRdb kept only the in-frame ones, dropping some. The sample lists about 45,000 clones; approximately 65% were seen once. This entry belongs to a study of cytotoxic CD8 clonotypes in ibrutinib-treated CLL. Broader study findings: Before falling back toward baseline at progression, clonality had risen at the time of ibrutinib response. Baseline values of clonality outstripped age-matched healthy donors and followed circulating CD8+ T-cell counts.

This specimen consisted of PBMCs, obtained after 24 months of ibrutinib treatment. The clonotype comes from a human donor with chronic lymphocytic leukemia. This rearrangement joins TRBV27 to TRBJ2-7, with 13 bases matching TRBD2. The CDR3 protein is CASSPYGTSGMIEQYF. DNA for the CDR3: TGTGCCAGCAGTCCCTACGGGACTAGCGGGATGATCGAGCAGTACTTC.